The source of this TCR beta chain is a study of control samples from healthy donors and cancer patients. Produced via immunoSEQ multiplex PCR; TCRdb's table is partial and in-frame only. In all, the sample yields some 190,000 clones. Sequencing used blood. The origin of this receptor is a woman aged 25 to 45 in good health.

CDR3 residues: CASSVQTGGRAEAFF. The CDR3 DNA is TGTGCCAGCAGTGTACAGACAGGGGGCCGTGCTGAAGCTTTCTTT. The V and J genes are TRBV2 and TRBJ1-1; TRBD1 matches 10 bases. The CDR3 covers 15 residues. The V gene end was trimmed by 4 bases and the J gene end by 6 bases; junction bases not matched to a gene: 8. Germline lookup yields CDR1 SNHLY and CDR2 FYNNEI.